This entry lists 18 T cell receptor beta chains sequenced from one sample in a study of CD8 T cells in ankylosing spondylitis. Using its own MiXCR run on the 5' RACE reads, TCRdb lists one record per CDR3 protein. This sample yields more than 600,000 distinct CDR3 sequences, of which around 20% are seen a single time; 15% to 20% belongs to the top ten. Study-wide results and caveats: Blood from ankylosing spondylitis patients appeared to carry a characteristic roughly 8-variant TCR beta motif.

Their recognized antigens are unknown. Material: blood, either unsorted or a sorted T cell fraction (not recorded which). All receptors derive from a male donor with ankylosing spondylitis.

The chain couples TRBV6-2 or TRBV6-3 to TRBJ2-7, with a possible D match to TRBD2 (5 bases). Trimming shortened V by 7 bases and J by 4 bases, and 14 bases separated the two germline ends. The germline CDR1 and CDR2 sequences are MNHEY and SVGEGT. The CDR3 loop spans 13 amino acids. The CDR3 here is CASTKRTPYEQYF. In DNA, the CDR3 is TGTGCCAGCACAAAGCGGACCCCTTACGAGCAGTACTTC.

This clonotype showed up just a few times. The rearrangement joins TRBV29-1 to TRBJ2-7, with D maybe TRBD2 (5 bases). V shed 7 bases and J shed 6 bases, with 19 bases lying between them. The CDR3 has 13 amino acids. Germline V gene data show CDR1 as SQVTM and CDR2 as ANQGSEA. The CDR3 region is CSARGWAVAEQYF. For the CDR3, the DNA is TGCAGCGCCAGAGGGTGGGCGGTCGCCGAGCAGTACTTC.

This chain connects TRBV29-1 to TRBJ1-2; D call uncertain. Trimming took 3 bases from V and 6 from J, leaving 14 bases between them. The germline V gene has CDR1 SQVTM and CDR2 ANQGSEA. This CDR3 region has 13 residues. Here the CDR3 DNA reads TGCAGCGTTGAGGGAACCAGCCTGGATGGCTACACCTTC. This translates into CSVEGTSLDGYTF.

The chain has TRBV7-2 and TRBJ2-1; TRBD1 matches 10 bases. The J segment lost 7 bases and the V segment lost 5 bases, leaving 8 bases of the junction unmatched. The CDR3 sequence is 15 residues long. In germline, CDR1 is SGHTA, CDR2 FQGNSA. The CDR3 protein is CASSLWTGGWNEQFF. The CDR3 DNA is TGTGCCAGCAGCCTTTGGACAGGGGGTTGGAATGAGCAGTTCTTC.

The CDR3 loop is CASSKTGDVYNEQFF. The CDR3 nucleotides read TGTGCCAGCAGCAAAACTGGGGACGTCTACAATGAGCAGTTCTTC. The chain recombines TRBV7-9 with TRBJ2-1; either TRBD1 or TRBD2 may fit D (5 bases each). V was shortened by 5 bases and J by 3 bases, with 14 bases between the two germline ends. The CDR3 is 15 amino acids. The germline V gene has CDR1 SEHNR and CDR2 FQNEAQ (reference sequence).

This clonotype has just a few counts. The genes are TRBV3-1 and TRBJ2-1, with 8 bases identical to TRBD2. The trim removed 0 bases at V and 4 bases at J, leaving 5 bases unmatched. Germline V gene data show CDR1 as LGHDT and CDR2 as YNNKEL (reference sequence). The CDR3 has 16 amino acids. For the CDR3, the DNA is TGTGCCAGCAGCCAAGAGGATAGCGGGATATACAATGAGCAGTTCTTC. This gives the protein CASSQEDSGIYNEQFF.

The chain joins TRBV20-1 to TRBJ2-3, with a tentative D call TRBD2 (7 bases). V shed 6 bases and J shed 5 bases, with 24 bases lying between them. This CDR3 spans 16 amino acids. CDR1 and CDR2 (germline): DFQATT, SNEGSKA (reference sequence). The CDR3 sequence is CSADRGIGGPVDTQYF. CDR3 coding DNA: TGCAGTGCGGATCGGGGCATCGGGGGGCCCGTAGATACGCAGTATTTT.

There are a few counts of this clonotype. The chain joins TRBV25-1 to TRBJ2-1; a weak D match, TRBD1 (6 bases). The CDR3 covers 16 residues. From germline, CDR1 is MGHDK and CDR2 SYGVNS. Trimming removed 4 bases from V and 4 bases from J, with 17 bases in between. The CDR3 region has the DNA TGTGCCAGCAGTGCGCAGACAGGACCCGTATACAATGAGCAGTTCTTC. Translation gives CASSAQTGPVYNEQFF. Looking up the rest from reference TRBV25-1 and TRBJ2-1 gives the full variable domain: EADIYQTPRYLVIGTGKKITLECSQTMGHDKMYWYQQDPGMELHLIHYSYGVNSTEKGDLSSESTVSRIRTEHFPLTLESARPSHTSQYLCASSAQTGPVYNEQFFGPGTRLTVL.

The CDR3 sequence: CSVEDPPGPQYF. The CDR3, as DNA: TGCAGCGTTGAAGACCCCCCTGGACCGCAGTATTTT. The chain has TRBV29-1 and TRBJ2-3; the D is unclear. The CDR3 contains 12 residues. Trimming shortened V by 0 bases and J by 10 bases, and 11 bases separated the two germline ends. The germline V gene has CDR1 SQVTM and CDR2 ANQGSEA.

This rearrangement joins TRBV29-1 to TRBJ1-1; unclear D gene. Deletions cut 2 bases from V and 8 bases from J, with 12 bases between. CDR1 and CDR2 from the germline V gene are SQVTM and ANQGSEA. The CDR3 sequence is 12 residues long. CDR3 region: CSVETRAGEAFF. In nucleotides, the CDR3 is TGCAGCGTTGAAACGAGGGCGGGGGAAGCTTTCTTT.

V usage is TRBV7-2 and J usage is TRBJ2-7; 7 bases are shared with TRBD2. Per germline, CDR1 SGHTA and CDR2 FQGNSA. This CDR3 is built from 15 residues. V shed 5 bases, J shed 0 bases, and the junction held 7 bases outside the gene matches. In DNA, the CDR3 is TGTGCCAGCAGCGCTACTAGCGCACTCTCCTACGAGCAGTACTTC. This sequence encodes CASSATSALSYEQYF.

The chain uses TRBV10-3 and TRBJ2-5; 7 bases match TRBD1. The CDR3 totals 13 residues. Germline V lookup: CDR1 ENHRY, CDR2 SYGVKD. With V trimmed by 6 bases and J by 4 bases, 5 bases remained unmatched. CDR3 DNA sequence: TGTGCCATCAGGGGGACAGTAGGAGAGACCCAGTACTTC. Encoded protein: CAIRGTVGETQYF.

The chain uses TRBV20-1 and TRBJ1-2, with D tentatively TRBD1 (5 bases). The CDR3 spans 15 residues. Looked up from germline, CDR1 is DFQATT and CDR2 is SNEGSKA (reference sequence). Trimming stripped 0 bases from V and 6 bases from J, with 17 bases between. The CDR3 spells CSARDLIRAVDGYTF. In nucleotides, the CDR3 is TGCAGTGCTAGAGATTTAATCAGGGCGGTAGATGGCTACACCTTC.

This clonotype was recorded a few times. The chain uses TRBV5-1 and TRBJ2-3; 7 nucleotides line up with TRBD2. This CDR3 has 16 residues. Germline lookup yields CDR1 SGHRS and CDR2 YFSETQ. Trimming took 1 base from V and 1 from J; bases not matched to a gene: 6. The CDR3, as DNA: TGCGCCAGCAGCTTGACCGCGGGACTACGCACAGATACGCAGTATTTT. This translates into CASSLTAGLRTDTQYF.

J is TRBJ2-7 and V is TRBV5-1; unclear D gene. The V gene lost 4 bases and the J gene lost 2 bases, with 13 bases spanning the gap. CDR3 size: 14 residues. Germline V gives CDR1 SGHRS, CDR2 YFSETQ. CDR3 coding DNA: TGCGCCAGCAGCGTGGCCGGGCAGCCCTACGAGCAGTACTTC. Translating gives CASSVAGQPYEQYF.

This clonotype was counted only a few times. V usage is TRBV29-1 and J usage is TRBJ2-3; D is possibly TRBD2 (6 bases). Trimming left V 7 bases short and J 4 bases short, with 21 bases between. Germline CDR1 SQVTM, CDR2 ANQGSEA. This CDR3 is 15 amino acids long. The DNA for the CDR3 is TGCAGCGCGGGGGAACTCACCATCGCCCCAGATACGCAGTATTTT. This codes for CSAGELTIAPDTQYF.

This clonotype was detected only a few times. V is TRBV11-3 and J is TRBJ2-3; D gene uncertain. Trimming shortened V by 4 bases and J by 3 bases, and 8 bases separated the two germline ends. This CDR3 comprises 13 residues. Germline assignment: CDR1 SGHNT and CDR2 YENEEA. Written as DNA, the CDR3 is TGTGCCAGCAGCTCACTTCGGACAGATACGCAGTATTTT. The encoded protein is CASSSLRTDTQYF. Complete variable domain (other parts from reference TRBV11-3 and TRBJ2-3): EAGVVQSPRYKIIEKKQPVAFWCNPISGHNTLYWYLQNLGQGPELLIRYENEEAVDDSQLPKDRFSAERLKGVDSTLKIQPAELGDSAVYLCASSSLRTDTQYFGPGTRLTVL.

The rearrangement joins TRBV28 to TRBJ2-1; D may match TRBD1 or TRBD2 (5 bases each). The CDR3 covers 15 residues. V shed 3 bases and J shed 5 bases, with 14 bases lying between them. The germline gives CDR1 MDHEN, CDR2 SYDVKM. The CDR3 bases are TGTGCCAGCAGTTTTTCGAAGGGGCGGGACAATGAGCAGTTCTTC. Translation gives CASSFSKGRDNEQFF. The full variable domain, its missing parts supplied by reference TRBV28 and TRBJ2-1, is DVKVTQSSRYLVKRTGEKVFLECVQDMDHENMFWYRQDPGLGLRLIYFSYDVKMKEKGDIPEGYSVSREKKERFSLILESASTNQTSMYLCASSFSKGRDNEQFFGPGTRLTVL.